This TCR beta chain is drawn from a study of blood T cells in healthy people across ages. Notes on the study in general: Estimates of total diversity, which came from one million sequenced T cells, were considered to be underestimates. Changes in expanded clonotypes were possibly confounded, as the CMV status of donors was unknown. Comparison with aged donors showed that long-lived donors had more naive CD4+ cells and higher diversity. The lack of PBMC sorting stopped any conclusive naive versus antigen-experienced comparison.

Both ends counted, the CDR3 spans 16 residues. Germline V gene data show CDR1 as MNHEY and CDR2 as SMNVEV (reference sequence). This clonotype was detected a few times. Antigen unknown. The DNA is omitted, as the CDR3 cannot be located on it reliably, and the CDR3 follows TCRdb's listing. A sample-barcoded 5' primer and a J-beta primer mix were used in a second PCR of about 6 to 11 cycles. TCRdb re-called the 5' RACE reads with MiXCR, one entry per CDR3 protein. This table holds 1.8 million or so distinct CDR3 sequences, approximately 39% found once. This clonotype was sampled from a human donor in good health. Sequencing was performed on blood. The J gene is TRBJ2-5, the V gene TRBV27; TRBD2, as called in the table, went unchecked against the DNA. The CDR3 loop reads CASSSSTSGDIETQYF.